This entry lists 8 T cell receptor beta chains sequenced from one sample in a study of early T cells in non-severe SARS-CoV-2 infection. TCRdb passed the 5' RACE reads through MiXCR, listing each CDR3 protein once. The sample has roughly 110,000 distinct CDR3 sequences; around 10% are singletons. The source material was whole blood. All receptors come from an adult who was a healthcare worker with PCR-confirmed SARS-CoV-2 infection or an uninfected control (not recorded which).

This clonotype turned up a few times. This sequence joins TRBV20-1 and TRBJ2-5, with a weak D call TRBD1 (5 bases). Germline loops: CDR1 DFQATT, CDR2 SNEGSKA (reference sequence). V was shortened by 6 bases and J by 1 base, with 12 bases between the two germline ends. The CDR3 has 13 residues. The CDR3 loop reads CSALQVPQETQYF. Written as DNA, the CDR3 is TGCAGTGCGCTACAGGTTCCCCAAGAGACCCAGTACTTC.

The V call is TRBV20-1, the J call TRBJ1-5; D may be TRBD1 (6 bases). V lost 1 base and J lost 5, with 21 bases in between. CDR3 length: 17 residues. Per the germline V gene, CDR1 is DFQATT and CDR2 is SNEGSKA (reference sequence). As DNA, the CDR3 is TGCAGTGCTAGAGTAGGGGGGAGTAGCGGGTTGGATCAGCCCCAGCATTTT. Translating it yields CSARVGGSSGLDQPQHF.

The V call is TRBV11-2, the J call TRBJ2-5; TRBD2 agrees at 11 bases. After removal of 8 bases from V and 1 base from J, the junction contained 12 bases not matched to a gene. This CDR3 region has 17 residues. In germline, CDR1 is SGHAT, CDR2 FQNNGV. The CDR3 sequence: CASRVQPGLAVQETQYF. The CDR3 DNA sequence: TGTGCCAGCCGCGTTCAACCGGGACTAGCGGTCCAAGAGACCCAGTACTTC. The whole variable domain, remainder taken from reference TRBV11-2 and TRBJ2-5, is EAGVAQSPRYKIIEKRQSVAFWCNPISGHATLYWYQQILGQGPKLLIQFQNNGVVDDSQLPKDRFSAERLKGVDSTLKIQPAKLEDSAVYLCASRVQPGLAVQETQYFGPGTRLLVL.

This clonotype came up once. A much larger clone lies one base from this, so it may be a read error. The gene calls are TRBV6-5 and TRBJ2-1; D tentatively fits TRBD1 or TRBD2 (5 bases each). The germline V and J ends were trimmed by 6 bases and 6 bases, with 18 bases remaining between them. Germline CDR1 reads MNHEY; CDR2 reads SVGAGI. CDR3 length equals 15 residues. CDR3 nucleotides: TGTGCCAGCAGCTCCACATCTTCAGGGACCAATGAGCAGTTCTTC. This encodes CASSSTSSGTNEQFF.

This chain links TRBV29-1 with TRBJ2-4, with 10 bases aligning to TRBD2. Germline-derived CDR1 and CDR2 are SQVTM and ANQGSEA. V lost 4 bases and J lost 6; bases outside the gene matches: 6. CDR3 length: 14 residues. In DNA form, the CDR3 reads TGCAGCGTTGGTCTAGCGGGAGCATCAAACATTCAGTACTTC. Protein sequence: CSVGLAGASNIQYF. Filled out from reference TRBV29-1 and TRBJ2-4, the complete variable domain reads SAVISQKPSRDICQRGTSLTIQCQVDSQVTMMFWYRQQPGQSLTLIATANQGSEATYESGFVIDKFPISRPNLTFSTLTVSNMSPEDSSIYLCSVGLAGASNIQYFGAGTRLSVL.

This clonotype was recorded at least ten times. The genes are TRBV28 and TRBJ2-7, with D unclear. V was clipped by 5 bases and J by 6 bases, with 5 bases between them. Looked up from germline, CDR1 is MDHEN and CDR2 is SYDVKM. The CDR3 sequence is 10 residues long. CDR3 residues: CASSRFEQYF. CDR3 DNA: TGTGCCAGCAGTCGCTTCGAGCAGTACTTC.

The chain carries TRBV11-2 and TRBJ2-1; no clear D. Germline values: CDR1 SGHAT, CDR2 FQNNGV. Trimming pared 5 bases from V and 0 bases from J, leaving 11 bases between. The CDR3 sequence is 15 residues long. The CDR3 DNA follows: TGTGCCAGCAGCCAAGACATGAGCTCCTACAATGAGCAGTTCTTC. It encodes CASSQDMSSYNEQFF.

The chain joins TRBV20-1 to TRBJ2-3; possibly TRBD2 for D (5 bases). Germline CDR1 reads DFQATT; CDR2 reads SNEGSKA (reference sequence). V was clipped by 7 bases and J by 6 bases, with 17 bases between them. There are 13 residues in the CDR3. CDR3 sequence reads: CSVGRGLSDTQYF. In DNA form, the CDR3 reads TGCAGTGTAGGACGGGGATTGTCGGATACGCAGTATTTT.